Listed here are 13 T cell receptor beta chains from one sample, sequenced in a study of shared clonotypes between healthy human individuals. TCRdb's copy holds only in-frame clones and misses some; the assay was immunoSEQ multiplex PCR. Altogether about 2.1 million clones are present, around 93% being singletons, with the ten largest covering about 1.7%. Naive CD8 isolation took CD45RO-negative cells positively selected for CCR7 and excluded terminally differentiated effector memory CD45RA+ cells. Sequenced sample: naive CD8+ T cells from PBMCs. All receptors derive from a man aged 18 to 30 in good health. Some clones in this sample may be carry-over from other donors' samples.

The J gene is TRBJ2-7, the V gene TRBV5-6; D possibly corresponds to TRBD1 (5 bases). The germline CDR1 and CDR2 sequences are SGHDT and YYEEEE. This CDR3 is 17 amino acids long. The V end lost 0 bases, the J end lost 1 base, and 17 bases lay between the germline ends. The CDR3 bases are TGTGCCAGCAGCTTGGGGGGCCAACAGGAGAAATCCTACGAGCAGTACTTC. It translates to CASSLGGQQEKSYEQYF. The full variable domain, with the rest looked up from reference TRBV5-6 and TRBJ2-7, is DAGVTQSPTHLIKTRGQQVTLRCSPKSGHDTVSWYQQALGQGPQFIFQYYEEEERQRGNFPDRFSGHQFPNYSSELNVNALLLGDSALYLCASSLGGQQEKSYEQYFGPGTRLTVT.

This rearrangement joins TRBV27 to TRBJ2-7; D remains unclear. V dropped 0 bases and J dropped 7 bases, with 16 bases sitting between them. The CDR3 contains 15 residues. Germline CDR1 is MNHEY and CDR2 is SMNVEV (reference sequence). CDR3 sequence: CASSLSPGDLREQYF. DNA for the CDR3: TGTGCCAGCAGTTTATCCCCGGGCGACCTACGTGAGCAGTACTTC.

The chain couples TRBV7-6 to TRBJ2-5; TRBD1 is a possible D gene (5 bases). The CDR3 consists of 14 residues. Looked up from germline, CDR1 is SGHVS and CDR2 is FNYEAQ. Trimming stripped 5 bases from V and 2 bases from J, with 12 bases between. The CDR3 DNA sequence: TGTGCCAGCAGCCGAGGAAGACAGCAAGAGACCCAGTACTTC. This encodes CASSRGRQQETQYF.

This chain joins TRBV13 and TRBJ2-7, with 9 bases matching TRBD1. The ends lost 5 bases at V and 5 bases at J; junction bases unmatched: 7. Germline-derived CDR1 and CDR2 are PRHDT and FYEKMQ (reference sequence). This CDR3 contains 14 residues. The chain's CDR3 is CASSLGQGSDEQYF. The CDR3 DNA follows: TGTGCCAGCAGCCTTGGACAGGGGTCCGACGAGCAGTACTTC.

The chain carries TRBV11-2 and TRBJ1-2; D may be TRBD1 (5 bases). V was shortened by 5 bases and J by 0 bases, with 13 bases between the two germline ends. The CDR3 loop spans 15 amino acids. The V gene's germline CDR1 is SGHAT and CDR2 FQNNGV. The DNA for the CDR3 is TGTGCCAGCAGCCCGGGGGGGTCCTCTAACTATGGCTACACCTTC. It codes for CASSPGGSSNYGYTF. The full variable domain, with the rest looked up from reference TRBV11-2 and TRBJ1-2, is EAGVAQSPRYKIIEKRQSVAFWCNPISGHATLYWYQQILGQGPKLLIQFQNNGVVDDSQLPKDRFSAERLKGVDSTLKIQPAKLEDSAVYLCASSPGGSSNYGYTFGSGTRLTVV.

CDR3: CSVVVAGTDTQYF. Written as DNA, the CDR3 is TGCAGCGTTGTAGTTGCGGGCACAGATACGCAGTATTTT. The chain links TRBV29-1 to TRBJ2-3; D call uncertain. The V end lost 4 bases, the J end lost 1 base, and 9 bases lay between the germline ends. Germline CDR1 and CDR2: SQVTM and ANQGSEA. This CDR3 spans 13 amino acids.

The chain combines TRBV14 with TRBJ2-3; D assignment may be TRBD1 or TRBD2 (5 bases each). Germline CDR1 SGHDN, CDR2 FVKESK. The CDR3 has 14 amino acids. V lost 2 bases to trimming and J lost 10 bases, with 16 bases between them. The CDR3 loop is CASSQFRDLHSQYF. The CDR3 DNA is TGTGCCAGCAGCCAATTCCGGGACCTTCACTCGCAGTATTTT.

The chain couples TRBV5-1 to TRBJ2-7; possibly TRBD1 for D (6 bases). V dropped 4 bases and J dropped 5 bases, with 22 bases sitting between them. The CDR3 length is 16 residues. Germline assignment: CDR1 SGHRS and CDR2 YFSETQ. The CDR3 bases are TGCGCCAGCAGCCCCTCCCAAGACAGGATTTACGACGAGCAGTACTTC. It encodes CASSPSQDRIYDEQYF.

The rearrangement uses TRBV15 and TRBJ2-1; 10 bases match TRBD2. Germline V gene lookup returns CDR1 LNHNV and CDR2 YYDKDF (reference sequence). Trimming removed 8 bases from V and 6 bases from J; junction bases left unmatched: 4. The CDR3 has 13 amino acids. The DNA for the CDR3 is TGTGCCACCGCCGGGACTAGCGCCAATGAGCAGTTCTTC. Protein: CATAGTSANEQFF. The full variable domain, in which reference TRBV15 and TRBJ2-1 provide the parts outside the CDR3, is DAMVIQNPRYQVTQFGKPVTLSCSQTLNHNVMYWYQQKSSQAPKLLFHYYDKDFNNEADTPDNFQSRRPNTSFCFLDIRSPGLGDTAMYLCATAGTSANEQFFGPGTRLTVL.

This sequence joins TRBV9 and TRBJ1-1; D call uncertain. The V gene lost 4 bases and the J gene lost 4 bases, with 17 bases spanning the gap. From germline, CDR1 is SGDLS and CDR2 YYNGEE. The CDR3 contains 15 residues. The CDR3 spells CASSPSLGERTEAFF. The CDR3 DNA reads TGTGCCAGCAGCCCCTCACTCGGGGAGCGCACTGAAGCTTTCTTT.

This chain uses TRBV19 with TRBJ1-1, with 7 bases fitting TRBD1. The germline CDR1 and CDR2 sequences are LNHDA and SQIVND (reference sequence). After removal of 2 bases from V and 1 base from J, the junction contained 7 bases not matched to a gene. This CDR3 has 16 residues. The CDR3 spells CASSISTGTENTEAFF. DNA for the CDR3: TGTGCCAGTAGTATATCGACCGGGACAGAGAACACTGAAGCTTTCTTT.

This clone was seen once. The chain uses TRBV27 and TRBJ2-4, with TRBD1 matching 8 bases. This CDR3 spans 15 amino acids. Trimming removed 8 bases from V and 6 bases from J; junction bases left unmatched: 12. In germline, CDR1 is MNHEY, CDR2 SMNVEV (reference sequence). CDR3 loop: CASPGTGHPINIQYF. The DNA for the CDR3 is TGTGCCAGCCCCGGGACAGGTCATCCTATAAACATTCAGTACTTC.

V and J are TRBV6-1 and TRBJ1-1; no firm D call. Germline loops: CDR1 MNHNS, CDR2 SASEGT. This CDR3 spans 11 amino acids. Between the trimmed V and J ends, which lost 8 bases and 8 bases, there was a span of 12 bases. For the CDR3, the DNA is TGTGCCAGCTTAGGGCGGCCGGAAGCTTTCTTT. Protein product: CASLGRPEAFF.